This T cell receptor (beta chain) was profiled in a study of identical twins. No donor was unhealthy or non-Caucasian. Germline V CDR1 and CDR2: DFQATT, SNEGSKA (reference sequence). The CDR3 has 14 residues. Unmatched junction bases numbered 8, after V lost 5 bases and J lost 3 bases. TCRdb recomputed calls from the 5' RACE reads with MiXCR, one row per CDR3 protein. In the table there are under 1 million distinct CDR3 sequences, around 12% of which are singletons. This sample was also put to use in a study of yellow fever vaccine responses in identical twins. That paper states: Twins showed a vaccine T cell response that reportedly seemed partly convergent, partly personalized.

This receptor was obtained from a woman aged 18-29 years in good health. The gene calls are TRBV20-1 and TRBJ2-7; 9 nucleotides match TRBD1. Sequencing input: PBMCs. The CDR3 DNA is TGCAGTGCTGAGGGGGGGACAGGGATCTACGAGCAGTACTTC. It codes for CSAEGGTGIYEQYF.